These T cell receptor beta chains were read from a single sample in a study of vaccination effects on CD4 cells after COVID-19. Some clones are missing from TCRdb's copy, which holds only in-frame ones; the method was immunoSEQ multiplex PCR. The sample yields about 28,000 clones, 73% seen once. Antigen specificity for these receptors is unknown. The source was CD4+ T cells from PBMCs cultured with HCoV-NL63 spike peptides, collected after COVID-19 vaccination. These receptors were obtained from a human donor who received a COVID-19 vaccine. The conserved cysteine and the conserved F or W are not part of the CDR3 here. D genes are given only for firm matches.

>TRBV3-1/TRBV3-2|TRBD1|12
ASSQGGQGSSYT
>TRBV18|.|14
ASSPLFDAVGDTQY
>TRBV6-5|TRBD2|13
ASSSPGTSGYEQY
>TRBV2|TRBD1|14
ASSEEGAVLKETQY
>TRBV6-1|.|12
ASSEAGGAYGYT
>TRBV7-9|TRBD2|15
ASSSLPGTGTSVEQY
>TRBV27|.|13
ASSPIGRGGSPLH
>TRBV18|.|11
ASSTDGAGGYT
>TRBV2|.|10
ASSELFNEQF
>TRBV27|TRBD1|11
ASSSGQGEAYT
>TRBV5-1|TRBD1|13
ASSPGQGGGQPQH
>TRBV6-1|.|11
ASSEAREGQYT
>TRBV10-3|TRBD1|15
AVQTGGLYNSGNTIY
>TRBV4-1|.|14
ASSQDVGLRYNEQF
>TRBV3-1/TRBV3-2|TRBD2|12
ATVGTSGSSEQY
>TRBV30|.|12
AWIQGFLGNTIY
>TRBV18|.|12
ASSPPSSRETQY
>TRBV4-1|.|17
ASSNPPGVDNLKNYGYT
>TRBV2|.|12
ASSSTDSNQPQH
>TRBV10-3|TRBD1|14
AISDPRTGSVHEQY
>TRBV7-6|.|15
ASSLVHLGGTGNTIY
>TRBV6-5|TRBD1|11
ASRTGDNSPLH
>TRBV18|TRBD1|11
ASSQGQEGGYT
>TRBV2|TRBD1|13
ASRGDSFAKNIQY
>TRBV5-1|.|12
ASSDILTNEKLF
>TRBV15|.|14
ATSRKLGGRNTEAF
>TRBV7-9|.|12
ASSLGGISYEQY
>TRBV19|TRBD1|13
ASTSGGKANYGYT
>TRBV4-1|TRBD2|14
ASSQETSGRGYEQY
>TRBV6-6|.|10
ASSALFAEAF
>TRBV19|TRBD1|15
ASRQGAASYSNQPQH
>TRBV9|.|12
ASSVGLAEETQY
>TRBV19|.|13
ASSINAVSSYEQY
>TRBV3-1/TRBV3-2|.|12
ASSQEGRTGELF
>TRBV5-1|.|14
ASSLGFTDTYTEAF
>TRBV5-1|.|10
ASSSSRETQY
>TRBV5-1|.|12
ASNGGYMNTEAF
>TRBV7-9|.|15
ASSPLPGRDSNQPQH
>TRBV14|TRBD1|12
ASSQTGVGTEAF
>TRBV4-1|.|12
ASSQALGANVLT
>TRBV7-9|TRBD2|14
ASSLGNSGGADEQF
>TRBV2|TRBD2|10
ASTAGRNIQY
>TRBV21-1|.|14
ASSKIAGASDYGYT
>TRBV6-5|.|13
ASSTGGGAGQPQH
>TRBV5-1|.|12
ASSLVEGVDEQY
>TRBV24-1|.|12
ATREASSGNEQF